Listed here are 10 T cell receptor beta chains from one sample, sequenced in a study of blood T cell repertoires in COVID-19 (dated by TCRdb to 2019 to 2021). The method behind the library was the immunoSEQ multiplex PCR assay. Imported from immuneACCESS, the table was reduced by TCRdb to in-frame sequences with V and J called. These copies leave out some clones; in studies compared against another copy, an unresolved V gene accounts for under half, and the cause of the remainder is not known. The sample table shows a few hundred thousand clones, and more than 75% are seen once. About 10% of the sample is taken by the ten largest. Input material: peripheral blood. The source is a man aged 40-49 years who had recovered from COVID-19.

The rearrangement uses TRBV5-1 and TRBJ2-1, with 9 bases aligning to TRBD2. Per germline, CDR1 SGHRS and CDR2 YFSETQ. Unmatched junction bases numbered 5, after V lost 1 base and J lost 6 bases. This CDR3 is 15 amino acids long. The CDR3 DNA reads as TGCGCCAGCAGCTTGACGAGGACTAGCGTCAATGAGCAGTTCTTC. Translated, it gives CASSLTRTSVNEQFF.

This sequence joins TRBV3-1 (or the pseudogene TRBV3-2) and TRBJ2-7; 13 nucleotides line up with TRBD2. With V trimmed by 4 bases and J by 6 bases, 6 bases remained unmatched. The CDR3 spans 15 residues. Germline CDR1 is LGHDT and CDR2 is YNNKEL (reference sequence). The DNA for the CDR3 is TGTGCCAGCAGCCGTACTAGCGGGGGGGGCAGCGAGCAGTACTTC. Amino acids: CASSRTSGGGSEQYF.

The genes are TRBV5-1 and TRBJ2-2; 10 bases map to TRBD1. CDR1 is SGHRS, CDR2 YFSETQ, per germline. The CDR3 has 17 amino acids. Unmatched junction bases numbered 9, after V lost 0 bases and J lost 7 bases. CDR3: CASSLGGTGDVIGELFF. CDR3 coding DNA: TGCGCCAGCAGCTTGGGAGGGACAGGGGATGTCATCGGGGAGCTGTTTTTT.

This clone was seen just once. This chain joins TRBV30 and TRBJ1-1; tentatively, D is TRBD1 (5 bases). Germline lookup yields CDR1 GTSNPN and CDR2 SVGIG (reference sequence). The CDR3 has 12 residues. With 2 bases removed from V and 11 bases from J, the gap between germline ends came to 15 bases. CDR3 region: CAWSSTGGMAFF. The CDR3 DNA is TGTGCCTGGAGTTCCACCGGGGGGATGGCTTTCTTT.

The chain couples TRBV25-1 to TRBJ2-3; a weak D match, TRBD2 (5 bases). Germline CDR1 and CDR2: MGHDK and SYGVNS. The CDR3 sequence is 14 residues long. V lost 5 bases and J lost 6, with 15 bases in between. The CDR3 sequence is CASSKAGSLDTQYF. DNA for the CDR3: TGTGCCAGCAGTAAGGCGGGTTCCCTCGATACGCAGTATTTT.

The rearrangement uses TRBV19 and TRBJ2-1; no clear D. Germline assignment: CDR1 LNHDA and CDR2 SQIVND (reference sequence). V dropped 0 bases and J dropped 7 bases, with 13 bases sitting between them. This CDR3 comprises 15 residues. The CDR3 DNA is TGTGCCAGTAGTATAGATCTGAACCGGTATAATGAGCAGTTCTTC. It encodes CASSIDLNRYNEQFF.

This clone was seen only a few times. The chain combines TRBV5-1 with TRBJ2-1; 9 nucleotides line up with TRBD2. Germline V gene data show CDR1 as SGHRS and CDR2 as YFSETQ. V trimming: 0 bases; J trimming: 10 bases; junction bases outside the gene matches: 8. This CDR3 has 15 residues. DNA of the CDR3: TGCGCCAGCAGCTTGGCCACGCTAGCGGGGAGAGAGCAGTTCTTC. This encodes CASSLATLAGREQFF.

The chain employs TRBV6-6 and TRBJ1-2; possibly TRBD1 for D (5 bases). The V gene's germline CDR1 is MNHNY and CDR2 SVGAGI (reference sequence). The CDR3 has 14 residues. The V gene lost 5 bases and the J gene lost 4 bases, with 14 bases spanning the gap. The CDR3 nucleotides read TGTGCCAGCAGTCTGTCCCGGGGGAGCTATGGCTACACCTTC. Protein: CASSLSRGSYGYTF.

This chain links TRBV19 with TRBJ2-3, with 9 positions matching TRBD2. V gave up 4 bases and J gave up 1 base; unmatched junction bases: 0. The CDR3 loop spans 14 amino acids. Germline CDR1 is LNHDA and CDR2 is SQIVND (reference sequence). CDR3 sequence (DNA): TGTGCCAGTAGTACTAGCGGGGGCACAGATACGCAGTATTTT. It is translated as CASSTSGGTDTQYF.

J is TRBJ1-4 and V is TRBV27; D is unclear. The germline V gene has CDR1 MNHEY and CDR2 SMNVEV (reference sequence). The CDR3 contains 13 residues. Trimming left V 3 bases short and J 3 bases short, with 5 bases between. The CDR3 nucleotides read TGTGCCAGCAGTTTCCGGGCTAATGAAAAACTGTTTTTT. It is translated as CASSFRANEKLFF.